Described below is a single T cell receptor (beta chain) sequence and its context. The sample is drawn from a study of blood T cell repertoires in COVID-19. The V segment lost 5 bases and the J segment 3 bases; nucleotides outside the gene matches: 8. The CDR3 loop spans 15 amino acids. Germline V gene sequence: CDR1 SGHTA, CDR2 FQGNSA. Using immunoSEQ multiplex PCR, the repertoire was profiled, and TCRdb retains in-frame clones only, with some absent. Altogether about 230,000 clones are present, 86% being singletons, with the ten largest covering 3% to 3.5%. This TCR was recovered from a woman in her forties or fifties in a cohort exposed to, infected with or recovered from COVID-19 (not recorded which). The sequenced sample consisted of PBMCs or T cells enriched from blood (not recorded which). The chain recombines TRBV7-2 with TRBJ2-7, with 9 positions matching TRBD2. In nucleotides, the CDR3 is TGTGCCAGCAGCAGTCAGGCGGGGGGGGACTACGAGCAGTACTTC. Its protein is CASSSQAGGDYEQYF. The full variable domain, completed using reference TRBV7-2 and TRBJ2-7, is GAGVSQSPSNKVTEKGKDVELRCDPISGHTALYWYRQSLGQGLEFLIYFQGNSAPDKSGLPSDRFSAERTGGSVSTLTIQRTQQEDSAVYLCASSSQAGGDYEQYFGPGTRLTVT.